This T cell receptor (beta chain) was sequenced during a study of control samples from healthy donors and cancer patients. Produced via immunoSEQ multiplex PCR; TCRdb's table is partial and in-frame only. The table shows approximately 87,000 clones, with 75% to 95% occurring only once. The CDR3 runs to 17 residues. V dropped 4 bases and J dropped 3 bases, with 17 bases sitting between them. Germline values: CDR1 SGHKS, CDR2 YYEKEE (reference sequence). The origin of this receptor is a man aged 50 to 59 in good health. The V gene is TRBV5-5, the J gene TRBJ1-6, with a tentative D call TRBD1 (5 bases). Sample: blood. The CDR3, as DNA: TGTGCCAGCAGCCCTGGCGGTGGGGCGGTCTATAATTCACCCCTCCACTTT. Protein product: CASSPGGGAVYNSPLHF.